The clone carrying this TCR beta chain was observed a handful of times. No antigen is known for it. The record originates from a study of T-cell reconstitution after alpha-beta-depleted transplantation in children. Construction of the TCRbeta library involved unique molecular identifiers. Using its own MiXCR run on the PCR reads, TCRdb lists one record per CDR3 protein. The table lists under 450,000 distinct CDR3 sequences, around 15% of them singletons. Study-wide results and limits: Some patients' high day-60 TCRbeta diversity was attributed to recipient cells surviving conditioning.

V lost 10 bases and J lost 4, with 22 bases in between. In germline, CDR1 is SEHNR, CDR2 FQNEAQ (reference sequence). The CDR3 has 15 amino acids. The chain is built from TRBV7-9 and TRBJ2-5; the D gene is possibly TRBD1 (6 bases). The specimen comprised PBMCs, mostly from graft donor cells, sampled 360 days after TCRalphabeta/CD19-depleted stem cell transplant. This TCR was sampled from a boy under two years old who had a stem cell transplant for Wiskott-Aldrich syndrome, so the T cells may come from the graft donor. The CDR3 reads CAIGRGQLGGETQYF. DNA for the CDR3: TGTGCCATTGGCCGGGGACAACTAGGGGGAGAGACCCAGTACTTC.